The 17 T cell receptor beta chains given below trace back to one sample, sequenced in a study of blood T cell repertoires in COVID-19. Repertoires were generated with immunoSEQ multiplex PCR, while TCRdb's copy carries only in-frame clones and drops some. The sample yields just over 150,000 clones, roughly 90% seen once. Sample: PBMCs or T cells enriched from blood (not recorded which). These receptors were taken from a woman aged 45-60 years who had recovered from COVID-19.

Only a few counts were recorded for this clone. The chain combines TRBV19 with TRBJ2-3; a possible D gene is TRBD1 (5 bases). CDR1 is LNHDA, CDR2 SQIVND, per germline (reference sequence). This CDR3 region has 13 residues. Trimming removed 4 bases at V and 5 bases at J, with 10 bases between. DNA for the CDR3: TGTGCCAGTAGTAAAGGGGTGGGAGATACGCAGTATTTT. This gives the protein CASSKGVGDTQYF.

The chain uses TRBV27 and TRBJ2-3, with D maybe TRBD2 (6 bases). CDR1 is MNHEY and CDR2 is SMNVEV in the germline V gene (reference sequence). CDR3 size: 14 residues. V dropped 3 bases and J dropped 2 bases, with 9 bases sitting between them. The CDR3 sequence: CASSFRENTDTQYF. The CDR3 nucleotides are TGTGCCAGCAGTTTCCGGGAGAACACAGATACGCAGTATTTT.

V usage is TRBV11-2 and J usage is TRBJ1-6, with TRBD1 as a possible D gene (6 bases). Germline values: CDR1 SGHAT, CDR2 FQNNGV. V lost 0 bases to trimming and J lost 9 bases, with 15 bases between them. The CDR3 extends over 16 amino acids. CDR3 sequence: CASSLDLRGFGSPLHF. CDR3 nucleotides: TGTGCCAGCAGCTTAGATCTTAGGGGGTTCGGTTCACCCCTCCACTTT.

This chain links TRBV28 with TRBJ2-7; 7 positions agree with TRBD2. The J segment lost 0 bases and the V segment lost 3 bases, leaving 14 bases of the junction unmatched. There are 18 residues in the CDR3. Germline CDR1 is MDHEN and CDR2 is SYDVKM. CDR3 loop: CASSLRGGGGRSSYEQYF. CDR3 nucleotides: TGTGCCAGCAGTTTGAGGGGCGGCGGGGGTAGGAGCTCCTACGAGCAGTACTTC. Drawing the rest from reference TRBV28 and TRBJ2-7, the complete variable domain is DVKVTQSSRYLVKRTGEKVFLECVQDMDHENMFWYRQDPGLGLRLIYFSYDVKMKEKGDIPEGYSVSREKKERFSLILESASTNQTSMYLCASSLRGGGGRSSYEQYFGPGTRLTVT.

This chain joins TRBV11-3 and TRBJ1-2; weak D call: TRBD1 (6 bases). Germline V gene lookup returns CDR1 SGHNT and CDR2 YENEEA. Trimming took 1 base from V and 0 from J, leaving 9 bases between them. The CDR3 consists of 15 residues. Here the CDR3 DNA reads TGTGCCAGCAGCTTAGGAGGACAGCCTAACTATGGCTACACCTTC. It specifies CASSLGGQPNYGYTF.

The chain joins TRBV7-2 to TRBJ1-1, with TRBD1 identical over 8 bases. Germline V lookup: CDR1 SGHTA, CDR2 FQGNSA. This CDR3 is 15 amino acids long. Trimming took 6 bases from V and 4 from J; bases not matched to a gene: 10. The CDR3: CASRQRQGWGTEAFF. In DNA form, the CDR3 reads TGTGCCAGCAGACAAAGACAGGGGTGGGGCACTGAAGCTTTCTTT.

V gene TRBV7-9 combines with J gene TRBJ2-6; D perhaps matches TRBD1 (6 bases). The CDR3 is made up of 19 amino acids. The ends were cut back, 6 bases at V and 0 bases at J, with 21 bases in the middle. CDR1 SEHNR and CDR2 FQNEAQ come from the germline V gene (reference sequence). This chain's CDR3 is CASSADGQSPVSGANVLTF. The CDR3 bases are TGTGCCAGCAGTGCCGATGGACAGTCCCCCGTCTCTGGGGCCAACGTCCTGACTTTC. The whole variable domain, filled in from reference TRBV7-9 and TRBJ2-6, reads DTGVSQNPRHKITKRGQNVTFRCDPISEHNRLYWYRQTLGQGPEFLTYFQNEAQLEKSRLLSDRFSAERPKGSFSTLEIQRTEQGDSAMYLCASSADGQSPVSGANVLTFGAGSRLTVL.

The chain employs TRBV6-2 or TRBV6-3 and TRBJ2-1, with D possibly matching TRBD2 (5 bases). Deletions cut 6 bases from V and 8 bases from J, with 14 bases between. CDR1 is MNHEY and CDR2 is SVGEGT in the germline V gene. The CDR3 has 13 amino acids. The CDR3 here is CASSPQGGYEQFF. The DNA of the CDR3 is TGTGCCAGCAGCCCGCAAGGAGGCTATGAGCAGTTCTTC.

The CDR3 reads CASNRGGALGELFF. In DNA, the CDR3 is TGTGCCAGCAACAGAGGGGGGGCGCTGGGGGAGCTGTTTTTT. V gene TRBV4-2 combines with J gene TRBJ2-2, with D tentatively TRBD2 (7 bases). V shed 7 bases and J shed 8 bases, with 17 bases lying between them. Germline V gene sequence: CDR1 LGHNA, CDR2 YNFKEQ. This CDR3 is 14 amino acids long.

V usage is TRBV9 and J usage is TRBJ2-7; TRBD1 is a possible D gene (5 bases). The CDR3 loop spans 13 amino acids. Germline CDR1 and CDR2: SGDLS and YYNGEE. With 3 bases removed from V and 2 bases from J, the gap between germline ends came to 9 bases. In DNA form, the CDR3 reads TGTGCCAGCAGCGCCACAGGAGCCTACGAGCAGTACTTC. Encoded protein: CASSATGAYEQYF.

This clone came up once. This rearrangement joins TRBV6-2 or TRBV6-3 to TRBJ1-1, with 8 bases matching TRBD1. The CDR3 runs 15 residues. CDR1 is MNHEY, CDR2 SVGEGT, per germline. V lost 4 bases to trimming and J lost 4 bases; unmatched junction nucleotides: 8. CDR3 sequence reads: CASSSDRGRGTEAFF. Here the CDR3 DNA reads TGTGCCAGCAGTTCTGACAGGGGAAGAGGCACTGAAGCTTTCTTT.

The chain carries TRBV27 and TRBJ1-1; D remains unclear. Trimming removed 5 bases at V and 3 bases at J, with 16 bases between. Germline CDR1 MNHEY, CDR2 SMNVEV (reference sequence). This CDR3 region has 15 residues. The CDR3 protein is CASSQQPKRDTEAFF. In nucleotides, the CDR3 is TGTGCCAGCAGTCAACAGCCTAAGAGGGACACTGAAGCTTTCTTT.

The rearrangement links TRBV7-6 to TRBJ1-1; 7 bases are shared with TRBD1. The CDR3 is 14 amino acids. V trimming: 8 bases; J trimming: 1 base; junction bases outside the gene matches: 7. Looked up from germline, CDR1 is SGHVS and CDR2 is FNYEAQ. CDR3 sequence reads: CASRETGKNTEAFF. The CDR3 bases are TGTGCCAGCCGCGAGACAGGGAAGAACACTGAAGCTTTCTTT. Full variable domain (rest looked up from reference TRBV7-6 and TRBJ1-1): GAGVSQSPRYKVTKRGQDVALRCDPISGHVSLYWYRQALGQGPEFLTYFNYEAQQDKSGLPNDRFSAERPEGSISTLTIQRTEQRDSAMYRCASRETGKNTEAFFGQGTRLTVV.

The chain couples TRBV3-1 (or the pseudogene TRBV3-2) to TRBJ2-1; the D gene is possibly TRBD2 (5 bases). V was trimmed by 6 bases and J by 9 bases, leaving 12 bases between them. CDR1 and CDR2 from the germline V gene are LGHDT and YNNKEL (reference sequence). The CDR3 extends over 12 amino acids. The CDR3 coding sequence is TGTGCCAGCAGGCAACTAGGAAGTGAGCAGTTCTTC. Amino acid sequence: CASRQLGSEQFF.

The chain couples TRBV21-1 to TRBJ2-2; the table's D gene call, TRBD2, was not cross checked with the DNA. TRBV21-1 is assigned pseudogene status. The CDR3 is 17 residues long. In nucleotides, the CDR3 is TGTGCCAGCAGCAAGGAAAGAGCGGGGGCCGACACCGGGGAGCTGTTTTTT. Translating gives CASSKERAGADTGELFF.

V usage is TRBV4-3 and J usage is TRBJ1-2; 8 bases are a match to TRBD1. This CDR3 has 16 residues. In germline, CDR1 is LGHNA, CDR2 YSLEER. V shed 0 bases and J 3 bases; nucleotides not matched to a gene: 6. The CDR3 loop is CASSQDRGQAYYGYTF. The CDR3 DNA reads as TGCGCCAGCAGCCAAGATCGGGGACAGGCGTACTATGGCTACACCTTC.

The chain links TRBV7-9 to TRBJ2-5; the D gene is possibly TRBD2 (5 bases). V was trimmed by 1 base and J by 3 bases, leaving 9 bases between them. CDR1 SEHNR and CDR2 FQNEAQ come from the germline V gene (reference sequence). The CDR3 runs to 14 residues. The DNA of the CDR3 is TGTGCCAGCAGCTTAGTCGGACTCGAAGAGACCCAGTACTTC. This encodes CASSLVGLEETQYF.